The rows below give T cell receptor beta chains drawn from one sample of a study of tumor-infiltrating lymphocytes in localized non-small cell lung cancer. The repertoire was sequenced with immunoSEQ multiplex PCR; TCRdb's copy has only in-frame clones and lacks some. The table lists 14,000 or so clones, about 75% of them singletons, with about 3.8% in the top ten. The specimen sequenced was lung tumor tissue. The source of these receptors is a human donor with non-small cell lung cancer. CDR3s leave out the opening cysteine and the closing phenylalanine or tryptophan. D genes are given only for firm matches.

TRBV7-9	NA	TRBJ1-2	ASSLVSGTGGYT
TRBV9	NA	TRBJ1-4	ASSVGATNEKLF
TRBV6-1	NA	TRBJ1-1	ASSAPLRGTEAF
TRBV5-5	TRBD1	TRBJ1-4	ASSLVYRGGEKLF
TRBV4-1	TRBD2	TRBJ2-1	ASSQVDMGLAANNEQF
TRBV10-2	TRBD1	TRBJ2-7	ASSRPGQGTYEQY
TRBV27	NA	TRBJ2-2	ASSSSTRVGTGELF
TRBV5-5	NA	TRBJ2-3	ACPGTATDTQY
TRBV29-1	NA	TRBJ1-5	SVGVSNQPQH
TRBV5-5	NA	TRBJ2-3	ASSLSTDTQY
TRBV11-2	NA	TRBJ1-1	ASSLGKGTLTEAF
TRBV11-1	TRBD2	TRBJ2-7	ASKVAGGSYEQY
TRBV7-2	TRBD1	TRBJ2-5	ASSSQDRGRETQY
TRBV6-6	NA	TRBJ1-5	ASSYVGRGSNQPQH